This TCR beta chain appears in the sequencing data of a study of T cell responses to AZD1222 COVID-19 vaccine. Study-wide context: Second doses that came at about 4 or about 12 weeks were put together. General study points: As reported, nearly half of all spike-specific TCRs target variant regions that are unmutated. White British donors predominated, females outnumbered males, and clonal diversity was possibly underestimated. Spike-spanning, vaccine-associated CD4 TCRs were dominant at 160-218 and 743-854.

TCRdb keeps only in-frame clones here, not all; method: immunoSEQ multiplex PCR. This table holds some 170,000 clones, roughly 89% found once. Germline loops: CDR1 LNHDA, CDR2 SQIVND (reference sequence). The CDR3 extends over 15 amino acids. V was pared by 5 bases and J by 3 bases, with 8 bases of the junction left unmatched. This clone was observed once. Antigen unknown. This chain uses TRBV19 with TRBJ2-5, with TRBD1 identical over 8 bases. The material was peripheral blood, obtained on day 0 of AZD1222 vaccination. The clonotype was recovered from an adult in good health. The CDR3 region is CASSATTQGEETQYF. CDR3 bases: TGTGCCAGTAGTGCCACGACACAGGGGGAAGAGACCCAGTACTTC. Full variable domain (missing parts from reference TRBV19 and TRBJ2-5): DGGITQSPKYLFRKEGQNVTLSCEQNLNHDAMYWYRQDPGQGLRLIYYSQIVNDFQKGDIAEGYSVSREKKESFPLTVTSAQKNPTAFYLCASSATTQGEETQYFGPGTRLLVL.